These 24 T cell receptor beta chains came from one sample sequenced in a study of cytomegalovirus exposure and HLA in healthy donors. It was with 60 Vbeta and 13 Jbeta primers that the PCR ran. Method: immunoSEQ multiplex PCR; TCRdb's copy keeps in-frame clones and lacks some. Altogether 210,000 or so clones are present, over 60% being singletons, with the ten largest covering 2.1%. The sequenced sample was PBMCs. These receptor sequences come from a woman aged 25 to 39 in good health and CMV-seropositive.

This clone has only one observation. The rearrangement joins TRBV7-9 to TRBJ1-2; tentative D call: TRBD1 (5 bases). Germline loops: CDR1 SEHNR, CDR2 FQNEAQ (reference sequence). The V end lost 2 bases, the J end lost 2 bases, and 9 bases lay between the germline ends. The CDR3 totals 14 residues. The CDR3 nucleotides read TGTGCCAGCAGCTTACTTCCAGGGAACTATGGCTACACCTTC. Protein sequence: CASSLLPGNYGYTF.

This clone was seen just once. The chain uses TRBV11-3 and TRBJ1-1, with a possible D match to TRBD1 (5 bases). This CDR3 has 13 residues. Trimming removed 2 bases from V and 11 bases from J, with 15 bases in between. Germline V lookup: CDR1 SGHNT, CDR2 YENEEA. CDR3 bases: TGTGCCAGCAGCTTATCCCCGGGGGGTTCGGCTTTCTTT. As protein: CASSLSPGGSAFF.

The chain combines TRBV7-2 with TRBJ2-7; 10 nucleotides match TRBD2. Germline CDR1 is SGHTA and CDR2 is FQGNSA. The V and J ends lost 5 bases and 7 bases, in that order; junction bases with no gene match: 8. The CDR3 loop spans 14 amino acids. Here the CDR3 reads CASSRLAGGGEQYF. The CDR3 coding sequence is TGTGCCAGCAGCCGTTTAGCGGGAGGTGGAGAGCAGTACTTC.

V usage is TRBV4-3 and J usage is TRBJ2-1; 10 bases agree with TRBD1. Germline-derived CDR1 and CDR2 are LGHNA and YSLEER. This CDR3 comprises 17 residues. The V and J ends lost 1 base and 0 bases, in that order; junction bases with no gene match: 3. In nucleotides, the CDR3 is TGCGCCAGCAGCCAAGCTCGGACAGGGGGCTCCTACAATGAGCAGTTCTTC. It specifies CASSQARTGGSYNEQFF.

The chain links TRBV27 to TRBJ2-1, with 8 bases aligning to TRBD2. CDR3 length: 16 residues. In germline, CDR1 is MNHEY, CDR2 SMNVEV (reference sequence). The J segment lost 0 bases and the V segment lost 2 bases, leaving 3 bases of the junction unmatched. This CDR3 reads CASSLRSGTSYNEQFF. Here the CDR3 DNA reads TGTGCCAGCAGTTTACGTAGCGGGACCTCCTACAATGAGCAGTTCTTC.

This clone was recorded only once. V usage is TRBV11-3 and J usage is TRBJ2-5, with 7 bases that match TRBD2. The ends lost 11 bases at V and 5 bases at J; junction bases unmatched: 14. The CDR3 sequence is 14 residues long. Germline V lookup: CDR1 SGHNT, CDR2 YENEEA. The CDR3 sequence: CASLSRERRETQYF. CDR3 in DNA: TGTGCCTCACTCTCGCGGGAGAGGCGGGAGACCCAGTACTTC.

This clone came up once. The CDR3 loop is CASSQVAGVQETQYF. For the CDR3, the DNA is TGCGCCAGCAGCCAAGTAGCGGGGGTCCAAGAGACCCAGTACTTC. V and J are TRBV4-3 and TRBJ2-5; 9 bases map to TRBD2. V lost 1 base, J lost 1 base, and 1 base stayed unmatched. The CDR3 consists of 15 residues. From germline, CDR1 is LGHNA and CDR2 YSLEER.

The chain carries TRBV4-1 and TRBJ2-5, with TRBD1 matching over 7 bases. This CDR3 has 16 residues. V trimming: 0 bases; J trimming: 4 bases; junction bases outside the gene matches: 8. Germline CDR1 MGHRA, CDR2 YSYEKL. Here the CDR3 DNA reads TGCGCCAGCAGCCAAGATAGGAGAGGGGGCCGAGAGACCCAGTACTTC. The encoded protein is CASSQDRRGGRETQYF.

The genes are TRBV4-3 and TRBJ2-4; tentative D call: TRBD1 (6 bases). This CDR3 has 16 amino acids. The germline V gene has CDR1 LGHNA and CDR2 YSLEER. Deletions cut 1 base from V and 7 bases from J, with 17 bases between. The CDR3: CASSQGLSQGSNIQYF. As DNA, the CDR3 is TGCGCCAGCAGCCAAGGTTTGAGCCAGGGGAGTAACATTCAGTACTTC.

This chain connects TRBV27 to TRBJ2-3; 10 bases fit TRBD2. Germline V lookup: CDR1 MNHEY, CDR2 SMNVEV (reference sequence). The CDR3 covers 15 residues. V lost 3 bases, J lost 1 base, and 1 base stayed unmatched. The CDR3: CASSFLAGGTDTQYF. The CDR3 DNA is TGTGCCAGCAGTTTTCTAGCGGGAGGCACAGATACGCAGTATTTT.

The chain recombines TRBV29-1 with TRBJ1-2; TRBD1 aligns across 10 bases. Per germline, CDR1 SQVTM and CDR2 ANQGSEA. The CDR3 extends over 13 amino acids. Trimming at V came to 7 bases and at J to 6 bases, leaving 8 bases not matched to a gene. CDR3 loop: CSAVGDRGHGYTF. In DNA, the CDR3 is TGCAGCGCGGTGGGGGACAGGGGACATGGCTACACCTTC.

The chain is built from TRBV5-1 and TRBJ2-3; D uncertain. The V gene lost 0 bases and the J gene lost 5 bases, with 13 bases spanning the gap. Germline V gene lookup returns CDR1 SGHRS and CDR2 YFSETQ. This CDR3 region has 15 residues. CDR3 sequence reads: CASSLVSAMGDTQYF. DNA for the CDR3: TGCGCCAGCAGCTTGGTAAGCGCCATGGGAGATACGCAGTATTTT. The whole variable domain, remainder taken from reference TRBV5-1 and TRBJ2-3, is KAGVTQTPRYLIKTRGQQVTLSCSPISGHRSVSWYQQTPGQGLQFLFEYFSETQRNKGNFPGRFSGRQFSNSRSEMNVSTLELGDSALYLCASSLVSAMGDTQYFGPGTRLTVL.

V gene TRBV5-4 combines with J gene TRBJ2-3; maybe TRBD2 (6 bases). V lost 0 bases and J 6 bases, leaving 23 bases between the germline ends. Germline V gene lookup returns CDR1 SGHNT and CDR2 YYREEE (reference sequence). The CDR3 runs 18 residues. The CDR3 DNA reads as TGTGCCAGCAGCTTGGCCGGGGCTAGCGTCCCAGTAGGGGATACGCAGTATTTT. Amino acid sequence: CASSLAGASVPVGDTQYF.

The chain carries TRBV19 and TRBJ1-2, with 9 nucleotides matching TRBD1. The CDR3 loop spans 13 amino acids. V shed 7 bases, J shed 5 bases, and the junction held 5 bases outside the gene matches. The V gene's germline CDR1 is LNHDA and CDR2 SQIVND (reference sequence). This chain's CDR3 is CASKKQGAYGYTF. The CDR3 bases are TGTGCCAGTAAAAAACAGGGGGCATATGGCTACACCTTC.

This clone is a singleton in its sample. A read error is likely, as this CDR3 ends without the conserved phenylalanine or tryptophan. The chain carries TRBV6-1 and TRBJ2-7; TRBD2 matches at 7 bases. V lost 7 bases and J lost 6; bases outside the gene matches: 15. The CDR3 extends over 15 amino acids. Per germline, CDR1 MNHNS and CDR2 SASEGT. The CDR3 sequence is CASTITLGLSGEQYL. The CDR3 nucleotides are TGTGCCAGCACCATCACCCTGGGACTATCGGGCGAGCAGTACCTC.

The chain uses TRBV7-9 and TRBJ2-1; 9 positions match TRBD1. Looked up from germline, CDR1 is SEHNR and CDR2 is FQNEAQ (reference sequence). V shed 3 bases and J 4 bases; nucleotides not matched to a gene: 7. This CDR3 region has 16 residues. This chain's CDR3 is CASSFGTGLKYNEQFF. CDR3 DNA: TGTGCCAGCAGCTTCGGGACAGGGCTGAAGTACAATGAGCAGTTCTTC.

The V call is TRBV11-2, the J call TRBJ2-7, with D possibly TRBD1 on 6 matching bases. With 0 bases removed from V and 7 bases from J, the gap between germline ends came to 13 bases. The CDR3 extends over 14 amino acids. CDR1 is SGHAT and CDR2 is FQNNGV in the germline V gene. CDR3 DNA: TGTGCCAGCAGCTTAGATCCCCAGGGGCGGGAGCAGTACTTC. This sequence encodes CASSLDPQGREQYF.

J is TRBJ2-3 and V is TRBV27, with a possible D match to TRBD1 (5 bases). V shed 5 bases and J shed 6 bases, with 24 bases lying between them. The CDR3 has 17 residues. Per germline, CDR1 MNHEY and CDR2 SMNVEV (reference sequence). CDR3 sequence (DNA): TGTGCCAGCAGTCCCCGACAGACCTATCACACTGGGGATACGCAGTATTTT. Amino acid sequence: CASSPRQTYHTGDTQYF.

This chain joins TRBV12-5 and TRBJ2-2; 9 bases are shared with TRBD2. Germline lookup yields CDR1 LGHNT and CDR2 FRNRAP. Germline trimming cut 1 base from V and 4 bases from J; bases unmatched to any gene: 4. There are 16 residues in the CDR3. The CDR3 sequence is CASGLGLAGRTGELFF. DNA for the CDR3: TGTGCTAGTGGTTTGGGTCTAGCGGGGCGCACCGGGGAGCTGTTTTTT.

V is TRBV5-6 and J is TRBJ1-5; D uncertain. CDR1 SGHDT and CDR2 YYEEEE come from the germline V gene. Trimming removed 0 bases from V and 5 bases from J, with 6 bases in between. This CDR3 is 13 amino acids long. The CDR3 DNA reads TGTGCCAGCAGCTTGGGTCCCGATCAGCCCCAGCATTTT. The encoded protein is CASSLGPDQPQHF.

The chain combines TRBV7-9 with TRBJ2-1, with a possible D match to TRBD1 (6 bases). Germline V lookup: CDR1 SEHNR, CDR2 FQNEAQ (reference sequence). V gave up 5 bases and J gave up 6 bases, with 11 bases separating them. This CDR3 is built from 13 residues. The CDR3 reads CASSIPDSNEQFF. DNA of the CDR3: TGTGCCAGCAGCATTCCGGACAGCAATGAGCAGTTCTTC.

V usage is TRBV11-3 and J usage is TRBJ1-1; a weak D match, TRBD1 (5 bases). V dropped 11 bases and J dropped 2 bases, with 18 bases sitting between them. Looked up from germline, CDR1 is SGHNT and CDR2 is YENEEA. The CDR3 extends over 14 amino acids. In nucleotides, the CDR3 is TGTGCCTCCTGGGGGGAAGATCTTAACACTGAAGCTTTCTTT. Amino acids: CASWGEDLNTEAFF.

This chain connects TRBV7-2 to TRBJ2-3; D is unclear. The CDR3 is 16 residues long. CDR1 is SGHTA, CDR2 FQGNSA, per germline. V gave up 2 bases and J gave up 4 bases, with 16 bases separating them. CDR3 DNA: TGTGCCAGCAGCTTAAACCCCACCTTTCGAGCAGATACGCAGTATTTT. Amino acid sequence: CASSLNPTFRADTQYF.

This clone has just a few counts. The V and J genes are TRBV18 and TRBJ2-3; tentative D call: TRBD1 (6 bases). CDR3 size: 15 residues. The germline V gene encodes CDR1 KGHSH and CDR2 LQKENI. V lost 4 bases and J lost 0, with 11 bases in between. The CDR3 region has the DNA TGTGCCAGCTCACGGACAGCTGGTAGCACAGATACGCAGTATTTT. It translates to CASSRTAGSTDTQYF.